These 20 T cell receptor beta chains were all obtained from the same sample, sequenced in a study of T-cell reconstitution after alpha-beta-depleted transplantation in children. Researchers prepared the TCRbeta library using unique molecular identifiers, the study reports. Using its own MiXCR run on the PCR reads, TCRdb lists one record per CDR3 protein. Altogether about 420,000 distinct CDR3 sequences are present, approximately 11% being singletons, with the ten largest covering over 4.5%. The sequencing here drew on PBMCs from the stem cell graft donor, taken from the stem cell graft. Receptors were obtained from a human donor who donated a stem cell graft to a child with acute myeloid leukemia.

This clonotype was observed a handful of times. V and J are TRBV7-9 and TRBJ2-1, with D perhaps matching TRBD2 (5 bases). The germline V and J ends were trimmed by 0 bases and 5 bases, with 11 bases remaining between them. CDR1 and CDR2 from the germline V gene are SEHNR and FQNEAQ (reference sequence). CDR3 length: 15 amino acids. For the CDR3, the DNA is TGTGCCAGCAGCTTAGCCCCCTCGGGGAACAATGAGCAGTTCTTC. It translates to CASSLAPSGNNEQFF. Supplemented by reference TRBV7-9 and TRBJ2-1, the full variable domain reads DTGVSQNPRHKITKRGQNVTFRCDPISEHNRLYWYRQTLGQGPEFLTYFQNEAQLEKSRLLSDRFSAERPKGSFSTLEIQRTEQGDSAMYLCASSLAPSGNNEQFFGPGTRLTVL.

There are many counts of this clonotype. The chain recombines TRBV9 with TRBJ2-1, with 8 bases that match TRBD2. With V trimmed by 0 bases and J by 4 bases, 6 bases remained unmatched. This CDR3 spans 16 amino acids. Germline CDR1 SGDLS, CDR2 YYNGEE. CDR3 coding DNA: TGTGCCAGCAGCGTAGAGGGGACTAGTCGTTACAATGAGCAGTTCTTC. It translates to CASSVEGTSRYNEQFF. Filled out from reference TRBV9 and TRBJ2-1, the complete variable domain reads DSGVTQTPKHLITATGQRVTLRCSPRSGDLSVYWYQQSLDQGLQFLIQYYNGEERAKGNILERFSAQQFPDLHSELNLSSLELGDSALYFCASSVEGTSRYNEQFFGPGTRLTVL.

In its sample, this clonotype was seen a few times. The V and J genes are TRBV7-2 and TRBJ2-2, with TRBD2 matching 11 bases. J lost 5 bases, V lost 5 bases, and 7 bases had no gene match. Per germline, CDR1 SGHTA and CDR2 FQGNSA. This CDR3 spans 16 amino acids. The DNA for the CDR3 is TGTGCCAGCAGCATCGGGACTAGCGGACTTACCGGGGAGCTGTTTTTT. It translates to CASSIGTSGLTGELFF.

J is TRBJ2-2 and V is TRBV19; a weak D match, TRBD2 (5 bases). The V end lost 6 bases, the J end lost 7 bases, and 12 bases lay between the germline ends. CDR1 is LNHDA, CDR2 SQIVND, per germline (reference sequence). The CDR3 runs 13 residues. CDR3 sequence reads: CASSQHGGGELFF. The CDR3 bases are TGTGCCAGTAGCCAACACGGAGGCGGGGAGCTGTTTTTT.

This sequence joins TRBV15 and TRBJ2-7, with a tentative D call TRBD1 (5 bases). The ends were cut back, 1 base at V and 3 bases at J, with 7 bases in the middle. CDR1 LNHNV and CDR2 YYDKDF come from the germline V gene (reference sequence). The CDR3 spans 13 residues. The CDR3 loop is CATSRGRGYEQYV. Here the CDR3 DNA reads TGTGCCACCAGCAGAGGAAGGGGCTACGAGCAGTACGTC.

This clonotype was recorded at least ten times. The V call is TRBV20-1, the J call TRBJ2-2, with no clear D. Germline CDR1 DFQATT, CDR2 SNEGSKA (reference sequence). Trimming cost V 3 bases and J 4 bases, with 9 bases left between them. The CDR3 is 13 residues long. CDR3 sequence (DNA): TGCAGTGCTAGGTCTGGGCGCACCGGGGAGCTGTTTTTT. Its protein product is CSARSGRTGELFF.

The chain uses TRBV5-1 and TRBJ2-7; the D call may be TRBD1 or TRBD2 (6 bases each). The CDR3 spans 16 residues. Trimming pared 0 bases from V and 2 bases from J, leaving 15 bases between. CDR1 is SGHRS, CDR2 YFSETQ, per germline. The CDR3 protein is CASSLDRGRAAYEQYV. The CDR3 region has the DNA TGCGCCAGCAGCTTGGATCGGGGGCGAGCAGCCTACGAGCAGTACGTC.

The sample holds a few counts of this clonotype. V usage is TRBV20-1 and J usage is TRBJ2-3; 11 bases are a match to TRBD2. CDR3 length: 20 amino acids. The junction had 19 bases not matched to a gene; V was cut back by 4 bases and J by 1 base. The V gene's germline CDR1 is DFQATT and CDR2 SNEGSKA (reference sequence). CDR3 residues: CSANQFLGLAGGHGTDTQYF. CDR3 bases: TGCAGTGCTAATCAGTTTTTGGGCCTAGCGGGGGGCCACGGCACAGATACGCAGTATTTT.

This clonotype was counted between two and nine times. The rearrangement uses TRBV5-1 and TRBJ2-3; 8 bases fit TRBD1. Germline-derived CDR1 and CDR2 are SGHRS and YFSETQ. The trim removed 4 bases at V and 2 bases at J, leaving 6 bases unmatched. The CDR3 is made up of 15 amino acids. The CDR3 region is CASSVTGDTTDTQYF. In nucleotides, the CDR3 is TGCGCCAGCAGCGTGACAGGGGATACCACAGATACGCAGTATTTT.

DNA for the CDR3: TGTGCCAGCAGCTCCGCCTTAGGGGCAGATACGCAGTATTTT. It codes for CASSSALGADTQYF. The rearrangement uses TRBV11-3 and TRBJ2-3, with a possible D match to TRBD1 (5 bases). The germline CDR1 and CDR2 sequences are SGHNT and YENEEA. V was cut by 4 bases and J by 4 bases, with 12 bases left in between. The CDR3 runs to 14 residues.

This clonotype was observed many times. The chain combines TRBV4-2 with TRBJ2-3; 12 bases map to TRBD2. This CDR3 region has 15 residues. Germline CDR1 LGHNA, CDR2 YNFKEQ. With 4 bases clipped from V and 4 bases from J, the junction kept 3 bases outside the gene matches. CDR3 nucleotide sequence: TGTGCCAGCAGCCCGACTAGCGGGAGCGCAGATACGCAGTATTTT. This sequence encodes CASSPTSGSADTQYF.

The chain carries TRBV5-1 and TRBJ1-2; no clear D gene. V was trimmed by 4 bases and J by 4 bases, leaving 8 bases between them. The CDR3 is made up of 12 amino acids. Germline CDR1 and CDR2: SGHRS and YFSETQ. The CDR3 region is CASSPEGYGYTF. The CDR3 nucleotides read TGCGCCAGCAGCCCGGAAGGCTATGGCTACACCTTC.

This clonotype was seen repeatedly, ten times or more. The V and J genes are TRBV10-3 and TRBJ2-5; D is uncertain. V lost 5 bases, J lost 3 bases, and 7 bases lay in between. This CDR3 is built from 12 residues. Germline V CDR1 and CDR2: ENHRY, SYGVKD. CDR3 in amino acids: CAISREEETQYF. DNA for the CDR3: TGTGCCATCAGTCGAGAGGAAGAGACCCAGTACTTC.

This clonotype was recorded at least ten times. CDR3 in amino acids: CASSNAGTEKLFF. For the CDR3, the DNA is TGTGCCAGCAGTAACGCTGGGACAGAAAAACTGTTTTTT. The V and J genes are TRBV12-3 or TRBV12-4 and TRBJ1-4; D might be TRBD1 (6 bases). V gave up 5 bases and J gave up 8 bases, with 12 bases separating them. The CDR3 has 13 amino acids.

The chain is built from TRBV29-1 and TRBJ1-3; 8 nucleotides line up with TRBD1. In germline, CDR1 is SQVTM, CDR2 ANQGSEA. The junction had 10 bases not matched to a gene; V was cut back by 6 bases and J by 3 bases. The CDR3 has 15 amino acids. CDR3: CSVAGQGTFGNTIYF. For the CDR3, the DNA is TGCAGCGTCGCAGGACAGGGTACATTTGGAAACACCATATATTTT.

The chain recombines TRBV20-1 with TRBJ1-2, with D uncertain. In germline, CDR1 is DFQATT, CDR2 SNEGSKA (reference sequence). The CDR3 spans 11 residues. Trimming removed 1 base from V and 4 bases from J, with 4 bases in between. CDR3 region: CSARAIYGYTF. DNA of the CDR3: TGCAGTGCTAGAGCAATCTATGGCTACACCTTC.

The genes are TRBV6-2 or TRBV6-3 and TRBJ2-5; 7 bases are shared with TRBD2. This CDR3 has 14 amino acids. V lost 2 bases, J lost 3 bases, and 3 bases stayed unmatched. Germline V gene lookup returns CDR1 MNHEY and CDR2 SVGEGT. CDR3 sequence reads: CASSYGLAEETQYF. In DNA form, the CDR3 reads TGTGCCAGCAGTTACGGGCTAGCGGAAGAGACCCAGTACTTC.

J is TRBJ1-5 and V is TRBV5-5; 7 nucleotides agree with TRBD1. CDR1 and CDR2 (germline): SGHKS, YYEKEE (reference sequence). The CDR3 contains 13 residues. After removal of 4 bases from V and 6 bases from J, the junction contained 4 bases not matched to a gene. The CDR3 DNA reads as TGTGCCAGCAGCCAGACAGGGACTCAGCCCCAGCATTTT. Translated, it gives CASSQTGTQPQHF.

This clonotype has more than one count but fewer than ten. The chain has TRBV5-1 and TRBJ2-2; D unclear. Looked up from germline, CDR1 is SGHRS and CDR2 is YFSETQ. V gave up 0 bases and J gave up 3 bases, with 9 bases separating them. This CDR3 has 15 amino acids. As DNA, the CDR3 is TGCGCCAGCAGCTTGGAGGGTCCTCACACCGGGGAGCTGTTTTTT. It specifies CASSLEGPHTGELFF.

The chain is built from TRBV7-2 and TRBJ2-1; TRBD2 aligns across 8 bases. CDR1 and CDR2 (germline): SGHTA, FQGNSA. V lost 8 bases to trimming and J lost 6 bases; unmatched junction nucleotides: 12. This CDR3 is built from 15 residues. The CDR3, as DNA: TGTGCCAGCTCCCTCCAACGGGGGGGTGGCAATGAGCAGTTCTTC. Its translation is CASSLQRGGGNEQFF.